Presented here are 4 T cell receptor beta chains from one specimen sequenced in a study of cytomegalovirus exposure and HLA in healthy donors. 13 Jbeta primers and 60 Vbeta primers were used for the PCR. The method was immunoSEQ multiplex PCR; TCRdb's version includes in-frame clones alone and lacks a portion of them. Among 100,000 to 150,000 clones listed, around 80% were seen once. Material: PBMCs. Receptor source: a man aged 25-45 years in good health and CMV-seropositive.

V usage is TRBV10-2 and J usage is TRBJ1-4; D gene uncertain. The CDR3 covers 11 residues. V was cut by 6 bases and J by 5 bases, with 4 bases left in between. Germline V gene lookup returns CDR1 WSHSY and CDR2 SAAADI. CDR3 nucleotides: TGCGCCAGCAGCTTAAATGAAAAACTGTTTTTT. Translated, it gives CASSLNEKLFF.

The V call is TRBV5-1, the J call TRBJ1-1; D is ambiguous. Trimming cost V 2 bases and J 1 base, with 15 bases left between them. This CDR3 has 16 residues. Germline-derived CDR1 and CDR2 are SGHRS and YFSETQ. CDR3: CASSFLFARTNTEAFF. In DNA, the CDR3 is TGCGCCAGCAGCTTTCTCTTTGCCAGAACGAACACTGAAGCTTTCTTT.

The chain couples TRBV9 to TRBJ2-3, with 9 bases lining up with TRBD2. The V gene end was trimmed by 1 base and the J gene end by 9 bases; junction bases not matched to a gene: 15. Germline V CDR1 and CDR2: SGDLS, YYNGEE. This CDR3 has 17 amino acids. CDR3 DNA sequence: TGTGCCAGCAGCGTACCGCAAGCGGGAGGACCCCATGGGACGCAGTATTTT. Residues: CASSVPQAGGPHGTQYF.

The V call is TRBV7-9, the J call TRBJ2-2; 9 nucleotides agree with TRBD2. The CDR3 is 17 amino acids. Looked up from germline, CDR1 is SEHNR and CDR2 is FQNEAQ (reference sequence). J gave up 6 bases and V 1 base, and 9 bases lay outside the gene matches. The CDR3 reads CASSLVSLSGSSGELFF. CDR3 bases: TGTGCCAGCAGCTTAGTGTCTCTTAGCGGGAGTTCCGGGGAGCTGTTTTTT.